This T cell receptor (beta chain) was captured in a study of human T cells and chemical hapten exposure (dated by TCRdb to the early 2020s). Broadly, across the study: For sensitization, 2% DPC in acetone was applied to an approximately 2 cm by approximately 2 cm area of upper inner arm skin. Libraries were pooled for sequencing, and variation in per-sample TCR yields was attributed mainly to small differences in library volumes within the pool. Blood samples were taken from patients before sensitization (week 0) and at 2, 6 and about 24 weeks after DPC sensitization. Weekly therapeutic DPC doses were additionally applied to the scalp of patients throughout the roughly 23-week study period. Peripheral blood TCR repertoire changes were tracked in vivo in alopecia patients during primary and secondary sensitization to the hapten diphenylcyclopropenone (DPC). The patient cohort, mostly female, included alopecia areata with under or over 50% scalp involvement, alopecia totalis and alopecia universalis. Blood for TCR sequencing was provided by twenty-nine alopecia patients at one to four time points (pre-sensitization, 2, 6 and 24 weeks). Patch testing was done on the upper back using Finn chambers containing 0.01% DPC, and results were scored after 6 days according to International Contact Dermatitis Research Group standards. Beyond this particular receptor, the publication reports: After repeated subsampling, changes were observed in the strength of the expansion versus patch-test correlation and in the threshold at which the correlation became significant. DPC sensitization did not change how many TCRs were above 1 in 1000 frequency, and no evidence was found of alterations in global repertoire structure. Patch test score was positively correlated with the number of PT1 expanded TCRs, with significance at thresholds 8, 16 and 32 but not at 4. Significantly more large CDR3 similarity clusters were formed by expanded TCRs than by pre-sensitization or healthy control sets, consistent with antigen-driven responses. Because all patients had alopecia, a presumed autoimmune disease, the immune response of the patients might differ from that of healthy individuals.

Libraries were made using RACE. The sequencer listed for this sample is NextSeq 500. During library preparation, unique molecular identifiers were attached to individual cDNA molecules so that TCRs could be counted in a quantitative, reproducible way. For every blood RNA sample, sequencing covered both the TCR alpha and TCR beta chains. Per the authors' processing: A median of around 100,000 TCRs per sample was observed, with a range of roughly 20,000 to 700,000. The Decombinator software suite was used to annotate the V, J and CDR3 of the TCR reads. To make PS versus PT1 abundance plots, every sample was subsampled to the same number of TCRs (28,000). TCRs were defined as expanded if absent before sensitization and observed at least eight times at the 2-week time point. The public reads were quality trimmed at Q25 with fastp and then assembled into clones with MiXCR by TCRdb, keeping productive beta chains. Rows with one shared CDR3 protein collapse into an entry with the most common genes and DNA. These V and J calls rely on TCRdb rather than the paper's analysis. A total of some 350,000 distinct CDR3 sequences appear in this sample, under 6.5% of them only once. The ten most abundant clones make up more than 5.5% of the sample.

Explained via the paper, the time point label denotes: patch test 2, 6 weeks after DPC sensitization. Sample treatment or condition, as interpreted from the label and publication: therapeutic diphenylcyclopropenone sensitization with weekly scalp DPC. At every patch-test visit, the blood draw took place before the patch test was put on. To be eligible, patients had to be aged 18 to 70, diagnosed with alopecia and judged suitable for DPC therapy, while pregnant patients were excluded. Total RNA was extracted from unfractionated whole blood that had been collected in Tempus Blood RNA tubes. As concerns this clonotype: Its antigen specificity is not known. Per-base quality was not reported, and no clone a single base away is much larger than it.

The CDR3, from cysteine to phenylalanine, totals 17 residues. The sequence is cut down to CDR3 DNA, 51 bases in frame from base 1. CDR1 and CDR2, per the germline V gene, are SGHVS and FNYEAQ. For this chain, trimming is 5 bases at the V end and 0 bases at the J end, and the number of junction bases without a gene match is 10. Sequencing was performed on whole blood, taken in connection with sensitization to the hapten diphenylcyclopropenone (DPC). The receptor was derived from a young woman with alopecia areata. Some clones in this sample may be carry-over from other donors' samples. The sequence links TRBV7-6 to TRBJ2-3; TRBD2 agrees with 8 junctional bases. The CDR3 in this case is CASSPGTRGFSTDTQYF. The DNA reads TGTGCCAGCAGCCCCGGGACTAGAGGATTTAGCACAGATACGCAGTATTTT.